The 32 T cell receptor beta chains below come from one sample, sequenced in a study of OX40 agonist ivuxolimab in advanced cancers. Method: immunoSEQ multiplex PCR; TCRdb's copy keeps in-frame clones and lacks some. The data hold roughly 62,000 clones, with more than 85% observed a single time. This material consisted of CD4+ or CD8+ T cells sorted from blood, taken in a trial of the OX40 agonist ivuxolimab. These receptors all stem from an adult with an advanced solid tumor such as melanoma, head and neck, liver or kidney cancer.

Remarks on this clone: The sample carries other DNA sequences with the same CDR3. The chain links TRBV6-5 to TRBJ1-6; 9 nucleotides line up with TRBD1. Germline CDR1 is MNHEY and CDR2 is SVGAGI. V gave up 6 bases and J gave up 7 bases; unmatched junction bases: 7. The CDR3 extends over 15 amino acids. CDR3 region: CASRTGQGRNSPLHF. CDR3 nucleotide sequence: TGTGCCAGCAGGACCGGACAGGGGAGAAATTCACCCCTCCACTTT.

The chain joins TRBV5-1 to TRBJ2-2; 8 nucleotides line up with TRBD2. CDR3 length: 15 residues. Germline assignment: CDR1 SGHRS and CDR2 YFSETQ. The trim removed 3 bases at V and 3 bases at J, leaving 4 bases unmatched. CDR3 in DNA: TGCGCCAGCAGCTCCGGGACTAGTTACACCGGGGAGCTGTTTTTT. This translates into CASSSGTSYTGELFF.

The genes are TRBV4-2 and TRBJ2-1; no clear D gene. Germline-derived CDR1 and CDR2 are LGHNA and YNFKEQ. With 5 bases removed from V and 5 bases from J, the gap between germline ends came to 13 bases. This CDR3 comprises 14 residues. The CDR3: CASSLDGLNNEQFF. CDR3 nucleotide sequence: TGTGCCAGCAGCTTGGATGGCTTGAACAATGAGCAGTTCTTC.

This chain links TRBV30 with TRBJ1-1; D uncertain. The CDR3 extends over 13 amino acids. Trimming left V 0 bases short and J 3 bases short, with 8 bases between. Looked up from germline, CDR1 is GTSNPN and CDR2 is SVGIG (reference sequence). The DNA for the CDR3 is TGTGCCTGGAGTGTGTGGCTAGACACTGAAGCTTTCTTT. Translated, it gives CAWSVWLDTEAFF.

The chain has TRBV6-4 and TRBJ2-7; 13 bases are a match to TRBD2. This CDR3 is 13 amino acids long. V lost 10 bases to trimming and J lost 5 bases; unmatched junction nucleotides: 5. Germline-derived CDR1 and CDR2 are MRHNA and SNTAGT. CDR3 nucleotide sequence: TGTGCCATAGGGACTAGCGGGAAGGACGAGCAGTACTTC. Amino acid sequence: CAIGTSGKDEQYF.

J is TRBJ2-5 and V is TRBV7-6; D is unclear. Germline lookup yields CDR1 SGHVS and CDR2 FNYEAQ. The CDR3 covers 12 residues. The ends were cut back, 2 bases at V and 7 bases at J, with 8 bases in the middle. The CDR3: CASSLNRGTQYF. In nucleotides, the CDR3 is TGTGCCAGCAGCTTAAACCGAGGGACCCAGTACTTC.

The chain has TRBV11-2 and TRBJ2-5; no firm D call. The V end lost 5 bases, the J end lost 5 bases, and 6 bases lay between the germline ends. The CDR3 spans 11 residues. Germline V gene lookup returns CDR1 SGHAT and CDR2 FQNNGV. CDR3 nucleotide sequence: TGTGCCAGCAGCCAAGGGGAGACCCAGTACTTC. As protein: CASSQGETQYF. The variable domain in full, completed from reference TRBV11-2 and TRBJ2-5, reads EAGVAQSPRYKIIEKRQSVAFWCNPISGHATLYWYQQILGQGPKLLIQFQNNGVVDDSQLPKDRFSAERLKGVDSTLKIQPAKLEDSAVYLCASSQGETQYFGPGTRLLVL.

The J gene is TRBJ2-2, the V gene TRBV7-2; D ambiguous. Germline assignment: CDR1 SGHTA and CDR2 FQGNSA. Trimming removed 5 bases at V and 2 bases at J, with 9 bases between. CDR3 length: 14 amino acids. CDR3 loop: CASSPYRNTGELFF. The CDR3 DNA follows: TGTGCCAGCAGCCCCTACAGAAACACCGGGGAGCTGTTTTTT.

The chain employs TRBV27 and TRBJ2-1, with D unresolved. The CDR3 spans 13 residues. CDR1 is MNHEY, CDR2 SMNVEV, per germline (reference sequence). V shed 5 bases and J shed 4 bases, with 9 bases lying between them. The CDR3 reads CASSDNTYNEQFF. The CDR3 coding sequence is TGTGCCAGCAGTGATAATACTTACAATGAGCAGTTCTTC.

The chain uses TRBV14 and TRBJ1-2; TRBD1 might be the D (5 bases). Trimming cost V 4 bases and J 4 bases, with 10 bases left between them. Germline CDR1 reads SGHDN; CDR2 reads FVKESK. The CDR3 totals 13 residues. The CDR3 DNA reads TGTGCCAGCAGCCGCGCAGGGTCCTATGGCTACACCTTC. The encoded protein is CASSRAGSYGYTF.

The CDR3 bases are TGTGCCAGCAGCTTAAGTGACGGACTCTCTGGAAACACCATATATTTT. Protein product: CASSLSDGLSGNTIYF. V usage is TRBV11-3 and J usage is TRBJ1-3; D gene ambiguous. CDR3 size: 16 residues. CDR1 is SGHNT, CDR2 YENEEA, per germline. Between the trimmed V and J ends, which lost 2 bases and 0 bases, there was a span of 11 bases.

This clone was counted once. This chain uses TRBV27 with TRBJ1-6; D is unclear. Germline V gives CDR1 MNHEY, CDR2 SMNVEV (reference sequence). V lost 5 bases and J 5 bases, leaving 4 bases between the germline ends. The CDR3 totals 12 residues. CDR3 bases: TGTGCCAGCAGTAGAAATAATTCACCCCTCCACTTT. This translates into CASSRNNSPLHF.

This chain's CDR3 is CASSEGGVRNYGYTF. CDR3 bases: TGTGCCAGCAGTGAAGGCGGGGTCAGGAACTATGGCTACACCTTC. V gene TRBV6-1 combines with J gene TRBJ1-2; D uncertain. Looked up from germline, CDR1 is MNHNS and CDR2 is SASEGT. The CDR3 is made up of 15 amino acids. V dropped 1 base and J dropped 2 bases, with 11 bases sitting between them.

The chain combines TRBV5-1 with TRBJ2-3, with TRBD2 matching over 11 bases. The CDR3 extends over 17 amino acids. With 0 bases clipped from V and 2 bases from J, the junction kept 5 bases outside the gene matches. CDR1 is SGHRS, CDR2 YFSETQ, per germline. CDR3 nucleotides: TGCGCCAGCAGCTTGGCCCCGACTAGCGGGGTCACAGATACGCAGTATTTT. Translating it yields CASSLAPTSGVTDTQYF.

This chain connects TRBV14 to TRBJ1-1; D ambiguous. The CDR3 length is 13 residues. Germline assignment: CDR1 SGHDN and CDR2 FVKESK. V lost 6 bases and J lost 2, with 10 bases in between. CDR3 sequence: CASSLKINTEAFF. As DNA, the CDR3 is TGTGCCAGCAGTCTAAAAATTAACACTGAAGCTTTCTTT.

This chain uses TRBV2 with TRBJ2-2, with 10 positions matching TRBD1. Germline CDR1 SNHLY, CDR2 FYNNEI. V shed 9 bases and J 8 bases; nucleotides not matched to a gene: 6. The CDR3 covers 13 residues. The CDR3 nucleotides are TGTGCCAGTTCGGGACAGGGGTTAGGGGAGCTGTTTTTT. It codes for CASSGQGLGELFF.

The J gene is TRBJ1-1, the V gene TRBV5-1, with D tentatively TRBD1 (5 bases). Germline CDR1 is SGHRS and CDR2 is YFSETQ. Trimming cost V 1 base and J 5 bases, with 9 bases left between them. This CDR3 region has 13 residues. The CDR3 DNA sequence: TGCGCCAGCAGCTTGTCCTGGGGGACTGAAGCTTTCTTT. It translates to CASSLSWGTEAFF.

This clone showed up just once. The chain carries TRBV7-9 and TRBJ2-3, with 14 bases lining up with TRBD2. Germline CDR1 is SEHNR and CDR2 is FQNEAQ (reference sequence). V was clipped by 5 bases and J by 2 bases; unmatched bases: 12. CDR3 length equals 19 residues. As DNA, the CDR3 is TGTGCCAGCAGCCCCGGGACTAGCGGGGGCGCAATGAACACAGATACGCAGTATTTT. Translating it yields CASSPGTSGGAMNTDTQYF.

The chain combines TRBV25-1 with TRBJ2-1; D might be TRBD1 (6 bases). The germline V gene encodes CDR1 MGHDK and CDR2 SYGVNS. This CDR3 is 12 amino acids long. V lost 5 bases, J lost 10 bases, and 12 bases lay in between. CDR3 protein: CASSSLDREQFF. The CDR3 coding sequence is TGTGCCAGCAGTTCCTTAGACAGGGAGCAGTTCTTC.

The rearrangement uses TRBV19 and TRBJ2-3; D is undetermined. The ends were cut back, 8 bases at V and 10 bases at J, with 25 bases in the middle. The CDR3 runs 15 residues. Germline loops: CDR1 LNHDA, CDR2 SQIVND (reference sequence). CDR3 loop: CASSQEPLLLSAQYF. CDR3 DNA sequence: TGTGCCAGTTCTCAAGAACCCCTGCTGCTGAGTGCGCAGTATTTT.

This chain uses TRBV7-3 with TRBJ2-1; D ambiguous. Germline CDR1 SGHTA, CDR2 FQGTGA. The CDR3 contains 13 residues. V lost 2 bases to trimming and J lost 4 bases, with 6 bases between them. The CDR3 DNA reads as TGTGCCAGCAGCTTATCAACGTACAATGAGCAGTTCTTC. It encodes CASSLSTYNEQFF.

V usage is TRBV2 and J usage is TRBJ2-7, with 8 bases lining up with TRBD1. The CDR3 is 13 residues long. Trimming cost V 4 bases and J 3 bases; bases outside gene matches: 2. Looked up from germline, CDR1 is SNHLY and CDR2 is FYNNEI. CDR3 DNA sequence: TGTGCCAGCAGTGTCACAGGGGGCTACGAGCAGTACTTC. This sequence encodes CASSVTGGYEQYF.

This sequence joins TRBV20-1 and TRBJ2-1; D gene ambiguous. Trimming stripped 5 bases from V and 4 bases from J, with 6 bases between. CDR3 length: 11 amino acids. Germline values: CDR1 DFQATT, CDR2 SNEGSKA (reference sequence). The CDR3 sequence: CSASAYNEQFF. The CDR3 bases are TGCAGTGCTTCCGCTTACAATGAGCAGTTCTTC.

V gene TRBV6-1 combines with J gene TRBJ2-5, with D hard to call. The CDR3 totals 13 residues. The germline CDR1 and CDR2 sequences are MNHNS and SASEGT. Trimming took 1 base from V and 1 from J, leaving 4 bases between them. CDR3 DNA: TGTGCCAGCAGTGAAGTAAGCCAAGAGACCCAGTACTTC. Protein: CASSEVSQETQYF.

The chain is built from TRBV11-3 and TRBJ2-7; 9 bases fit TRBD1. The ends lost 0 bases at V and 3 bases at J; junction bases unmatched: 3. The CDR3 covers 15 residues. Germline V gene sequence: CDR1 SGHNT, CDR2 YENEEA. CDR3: CASSLDSGQGYEQYF. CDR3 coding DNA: TGTGCCAGCAGCTTAGACTCGGGACAGGGCTACGAGCAGTACTTC.

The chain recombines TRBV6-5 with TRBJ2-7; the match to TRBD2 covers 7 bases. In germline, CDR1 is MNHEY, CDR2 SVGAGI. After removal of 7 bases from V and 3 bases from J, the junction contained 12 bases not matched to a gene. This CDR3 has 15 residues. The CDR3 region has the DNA TGTGCCAGCACTCAGCGCCCCGGGACTAACTACGAGCAGTACTTC. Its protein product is CASTQRPGTNYEQYF.

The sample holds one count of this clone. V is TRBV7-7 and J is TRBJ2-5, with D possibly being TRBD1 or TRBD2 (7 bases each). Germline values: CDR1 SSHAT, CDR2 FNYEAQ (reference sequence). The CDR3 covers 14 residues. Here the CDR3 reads CASGQGGNQETQYF. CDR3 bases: TGTGCTAGCGGGCAGGGGGGAAACCAAGAGACCCAGTACTTC.

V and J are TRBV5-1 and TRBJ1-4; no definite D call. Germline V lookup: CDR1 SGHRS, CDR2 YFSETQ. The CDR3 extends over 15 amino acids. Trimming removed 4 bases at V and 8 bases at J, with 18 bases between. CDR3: CASSPGARSKEKLFF. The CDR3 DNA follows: TGCGCCAGCAGCCCGGGAGCCAGGTCGAAAGAAAAACTGTTTTTT.

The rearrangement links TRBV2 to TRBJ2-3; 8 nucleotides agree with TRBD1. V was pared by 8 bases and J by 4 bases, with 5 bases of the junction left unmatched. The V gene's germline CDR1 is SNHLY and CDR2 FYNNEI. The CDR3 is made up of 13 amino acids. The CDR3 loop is CASHGQGPDTQYF. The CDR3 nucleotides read TGTGCCAGCCATGGACAGGGACCAGATACGCAGTATTTT. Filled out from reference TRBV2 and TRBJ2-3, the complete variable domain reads EPEVTQTPSHQVTQMGQEVILRCVPISNHLYFYWYRQILGQKVEFLVSFYNNEISEKSEIFDDQFSVERPDGSNFTLKIRSTKLEDSAMYFCASHGQGPDTQYFGPGTRLTVL.

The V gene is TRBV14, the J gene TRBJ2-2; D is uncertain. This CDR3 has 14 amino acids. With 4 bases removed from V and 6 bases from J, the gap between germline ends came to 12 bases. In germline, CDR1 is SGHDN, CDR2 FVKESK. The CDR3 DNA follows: TGTGCCAGCAGCCCGTCGATCCCGGCCGGGGAGCTGTTTTTT. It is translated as CASSPSIPAGELFF.

The CDR3 region has the DNA TGTGCCAGCACCCAAAACACTGAAGCTTTCTTT. Translated, it gives CASTQNTEAFF. The chain is built from TRBV6-6 and TRBJ1-1, with unresolved D. V lost 7 bases to trimming and J lost 2 bases, with 5 bases between them. Germline loops: CDR1 MNHNY, CDR2 SVGAGI (reference sequence). The CDR3 has 11 amino acids.

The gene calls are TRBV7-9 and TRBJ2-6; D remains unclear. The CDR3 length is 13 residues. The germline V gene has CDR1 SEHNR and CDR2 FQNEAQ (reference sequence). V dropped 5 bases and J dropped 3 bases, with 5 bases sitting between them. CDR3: CASSAFGANVLTF. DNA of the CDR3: TGTGCCAGCAGCGCGTTTGGGGCCAACGTCCTGACTTTC.